The TCR beta chain described here comes from a study of control samples from healthy donors and cancer patients. This CDR3 has 16 amino acids. V shed 0 bases, J shed 2 bases, and the junction held 7 bases outside the gene matches. The germline gives CDR1 SGDLS, CDR2 YYNGEE. Assay used: immunoSEQ multiplex PCR; TCRdb lists only in-frame clones, some missing. In the table there are approximately 100,000 clones, 90% of which are singletons. Sequencing was performed on blood. The V call is TRBV9, the J call TRBJ2-5; 7 nucleotides align to TRBD2. The clonotype was recovered from a human donor in good health. The donor label of this sample is uncertain. The CDR3 sequence is CASSVGLASGQETQYF. DNA for the CDR3: TGTGCCAGCAGCGTAGGACTAGCTTCGGGACAAGAGACCCAGTACTTC.